Below, 15 T cell receptor beta chains from the same sample are listed, as sequenced in a study of T cell responses to AZD1222 COVID-19 vaccine. Sequenced by immunoSEQ multiplex PCR; TCRdb stores in-frame clones only, minus some. The sample consists of more than 95,000 clones, around nine tenths of them appearing once. This specimen consisted of peripheral blood, obtained on day 0 of AZD1222 vaccination. These receptors originate from an adult in good health.

The V gene is TRBV4-2, the J gene TRBJ2-5; 7 nucleotides align to TRBD1. Germline V gene data show CDR1 as LGHNA and CDR2 as YNFKEQ. The CDR3 sequence is 14 residues long. Trimming cost V 1 base and J 7 bases; bases outside gene matches: 6. The CDR3 is CASSQGDSERTQYF. The CDR3 DNA reads TGTGCCAGCAGCCAAGGGGACAGCGAGCGGACCCAGTACTTC.

The chain carries TRBV28 and TRBJ2-5; D might be TRBD2 (5 bases). Between the trimmed V and J ends, which lost 3 bases and 5 bases, there was a span of 10 bases. The germline V gene has CDR1 MDHEN and CDR2 SYDVKM. The CDR3 loop spans 13 amino acids. The CDR3 reads CASSFGGAETQYF. The CDR3 nucleotides read TGTGCCAGCAGTTTTGGAGGCGCCGAGACCCAGTACTTC.

The genes are TRBV29-1 and TRBJ2-1; 8 positions match TRBD2. V trimming: 3 bases; J trimming: 14 bases; junction bases outside the gene matches: 9. Germline V gives CDR1 SQVTM, CDR2 ANQGSEA. This CDR3 contains 12 residues. CDR3 nucleotide sequence: TGCAGCGTTGAGGCCGGCGGGGGGCTGAAGTTCTTC. This codes for CSVEAGGGLKFF.

The CDR3 sequence: CASSFRTSESYEQYF. The DNA for the CDR3 is TGTGCCAGCAGTTTCCGGACTAGCGAGTCCTACGAGCAGTACTTC. The rearrangement links TRBV6-5 to TRBJ2-7; 9 nucleotides line up with TRBD2. The junction had 5 bases not matched to a gene; V was cut back by 4 bases and J by 1 base. Germline V CDR1 and CDR2: MNHEY, SVGAGI. This CDR3 has 15 amino acids.

The chain uses TRBV2 and TRBJ1-1, with D tentatively TRBD1 (5 bases). Germline assignment: CDR1 SNHLY and CDR2 FYNNEI. The CDR3 has 13 residues. V dropped 5 bases and J dropped 6 bases, with 13 bases sitting between them. DNA of the CDR3: TGTGCCAGCAGTACCACACACAGGCCTGAAGCTTTCTTT. As protein: CASSTTHRPEAFF.

This chain links TRBV2 with TRBJ2-7; weak D call: TRBD2 (6 bases). V shed 6 bases and J shed 2 bases, with 14 bases lying between them. The length of the CDR3 is 14 residues. Germline CDR1 and CDR2: SNHLY and FYNNEI. In nucleotides, the CDR3 is TGTGCCAGCAGGACTACTAGCAGCGCCTACGAGCAGTACTTC. Its translation: CASRTTSSAYEQYF.

The genes are TRBV9 and TRBJ2-2; 7 bases are a match to TRBD2. The germline CDR1 and CDR2 sequences are SGDLS and YYNGEE. This CDR3 region has 16 residues. V gave up 0 bases and J gave up 4 bases; unmatched junction bases: 6. The CDR3 nucleotides read TGTGCCAGCAGCGTAGGGGCGGGGAGGGGCACCGGGGAGCTGTTTTTT. It translates to CASSVGAGRGTGELFF. The variable domain in full, with the rest retrieved from reference TRBV9 and TRBJ2-2, is DSGVTQTPKHLITATGQRVTLRCSPRSGDLSVYWYQQSLDQGLQFLIQYYNGEERAKGNILERFSAQQFPDLHSELNLSSLELGDSALYFCASSVGAGRGTGELFFGEGSRLTVL.

This clone has just one count. The genes are TRBV3-1 (or the pseudogene TRBV3-2) and TRBJ2-3; TRBD2 agrees at 10 bases. Germline values: CDR1 LGHDT, CDR2 YNNKEL (reference sequence). The CDR3 runs 18 residues. Losses at the gene ends were 9 bases for V and 4 bases for J; bases not matched to a gene: 19. DNA of the CDR3: TGTGCCAGTAGCAAAGGGATGAGCGGGAGGGCCGTGGCAGATACGCAGTATTTT. This translates into CASSKGMSGRAVADTQYF.

The V call is TRBV7-9, the J call TRBJ1-1; D call uncertain. The germline CDR1 and CDR2 sequences are SEHNR and FQNEAQ (reference sequence). This CDR3 is built from 13 residues. Trimming removed 4 bases from V and 3 bases from J, with 9 bases in between. This CDR3 reads CASSSRSDTEAFF. The CDR3 DNA sequence: TGTGCCAGCAGCTCCCGATCCGACACTGAAGCTTTCTTT.

This clone was observed a single time. The J gene is TRBJ2-1, the V gene TRBV6-4; D not resolved. This CDR3 contains 14 residues. In germline, CDR1 is MRHNA, CDR2 SNTAGT. With 8 bases removed from V and 0 bases from J, the gap between germline ends came to 11 bases. The CDR3 nucleotides are TGTGCCAGCCGGCCGGATGACTCCTACAATGAGCAGTTCTTC. Its translation is CASRPDDSYNEQFF.

This clone showed up just once. The gene calls are TRBV28 and TRBJ1-4, with D possibly being TRBD1 (5 bases). The length of the CDR3 is 12 residues. Germline V gene sequence: CDR1 MDHEN, CDR2 SYDVKM. The V and J ends lost 6 bases and 8 bases respectively, with 10 bases between them. This CDR3 reads CASSRRVEKLFF. CDR3 in DNA: TGTGCCAGCAGCCGCAGGGTGGAAAAACTGTTTTTT.

The CDR3, as DNA: TGTGCCATCAGTGACGCGGGGTTCTCCTACGAGCAGTACTTC. Residues: CAISDAGFSYEQYF. This chain joins TRBV10-3 and TRBJ2-7; tentatively, D is TRBD2 (6 bases). V gave up 3 bases and J gave up 0 bases, with 9 bases separating them. Germline V gene lookup returns CDR1 ENHRY and CDR2 SYGVKD. The CDR3 loop spans 14 amino acids.

The chain has TRBV10-3 and TRBJ2-7, with D possibly being TRBD1 (7 bases). CDR1 and CDR2 from the germline V gene are ENHRY and SYGVKD. The CDR3 covers 14 residues. The V end was cut by 10 bases, the J end by 4 bases, with 20 bases between. The CDR3 nucleotides are TGTGCCACCACCATGGAGGGGGCATCATACGAGCAGTACTTC. Its translation is CATTMEGASYEQYF.

This clone turned up a few times. The chain has TRBV3-1 (or the pseudogene TRBV3-2) and TRBJ1-4; D gene unclear. The germline V and J ends were trimmed by 0 bases and 0 bases, with 11 bases remaining between them. Germline CDR1 is LGHDT and CDR2 is YNNKEL (reference sequence). This CDR3 is 17 amino acids long. The CDR3 coding sequence is TGTGCCAGCAGCCAAGAAGCCCCCGGGGCAACTAATGAAAAACTGTTTTTT. The encoded protein is CASSQEAPGATNEKLFF.

This chain uses TRBV5-1 with TRBJ2-2; perhaps TRBD1 as D (6 bases). CDR3 length: 15 residues. The germline gives CDR1 SGHRS, CDR2 YFSETQ. V was pared by 0 bases and J by 2 bases, with 8 bases between. CDR3 protein: CASSLGRGNTGELFF. The CDR3 nucleotides read TGCGCCAGCAGCTTGGGCAGGGGTAACACCGGGGAGCTGTTTTTT. Looking up the rest from reference TRBV5-1 and TRBJ2-2 gives the full variable domain: KAGVTQTPRYLIKTRGQQVTLSCSPISGHRSVSWYQQTPGQGLQFLFEYFSETQRNKGNFPGRFSGRQFSNSRSEMNVSTLELGDSALYLCASSLGRGNTGELFFGEGSRLTVL.